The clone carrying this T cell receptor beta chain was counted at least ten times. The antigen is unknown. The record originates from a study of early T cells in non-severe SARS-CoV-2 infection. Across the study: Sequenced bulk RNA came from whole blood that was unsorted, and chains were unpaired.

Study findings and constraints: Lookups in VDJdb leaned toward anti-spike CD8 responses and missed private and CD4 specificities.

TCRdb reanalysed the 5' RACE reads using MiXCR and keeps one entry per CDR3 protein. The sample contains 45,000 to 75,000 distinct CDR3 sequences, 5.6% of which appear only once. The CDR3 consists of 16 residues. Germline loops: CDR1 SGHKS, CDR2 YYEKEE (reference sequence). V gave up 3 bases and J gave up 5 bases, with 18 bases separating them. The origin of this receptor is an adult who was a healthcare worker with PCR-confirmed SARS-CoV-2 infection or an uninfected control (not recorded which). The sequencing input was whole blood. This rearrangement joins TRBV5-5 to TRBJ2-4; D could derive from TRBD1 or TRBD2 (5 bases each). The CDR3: CASSWAIVGVENIQYF. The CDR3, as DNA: TGTGCCAGCAGCTGGGCCATTGTGGGGGTGGAAAACATTCAGTACTTC.